The source of this T cell receptor (beta chain) is a study of shared clonotypes between healthy human individuals. Assay: immunoSEQ multiplex PCR; the TCRdb copy retains only in-frame clones and omits some. The profile shows around 500,000 clones, less than 80% of them singletons. This CDR3 has 12 amino acids. The germline V gene has CDR1 MNHEY and CDR2 SVGAGI. Deletions cut 6 bases from V and 6 bases from J, with 11 bases between. Genomic DNA from unsorted samples was obtained from 83 million or so PBMCs (per sample). The sequence derives from a woman in her thirties or forties in good health. Some clones in this sample may be carry-over from other donors' samples. The chain links TRBV6-5 to TRBJ1-2, with D possibly matching TRBD1 (5 bases). Sequencing used PBMCs. CDR3 DNA sequence: TGTGCCAGCAGCAGGGTTGGGGATGGCTACACCTTC. This encodes CASSRVGDGYTF.